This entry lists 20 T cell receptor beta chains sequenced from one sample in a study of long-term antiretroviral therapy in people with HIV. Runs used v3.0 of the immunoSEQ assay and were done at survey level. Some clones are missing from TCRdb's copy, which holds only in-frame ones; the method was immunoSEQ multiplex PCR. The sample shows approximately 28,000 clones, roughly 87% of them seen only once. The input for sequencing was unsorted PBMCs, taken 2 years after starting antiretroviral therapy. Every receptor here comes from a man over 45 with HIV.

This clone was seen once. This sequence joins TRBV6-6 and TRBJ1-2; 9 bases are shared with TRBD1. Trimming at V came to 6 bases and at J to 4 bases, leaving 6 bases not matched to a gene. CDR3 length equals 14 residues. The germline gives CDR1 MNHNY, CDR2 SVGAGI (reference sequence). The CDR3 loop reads CASRSGTGTYGYTF. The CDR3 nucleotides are TGTGCCAGCAGATCCGGGACAGGGACCTATGGCTACACCTTC.

The CDR3 protein is CASSQEGWRGGEQYF. The CDR3 DNA reads as TGCGCCAGCAGCCAAGAGGGGTGGAGGGGTGGCGAGCAGTACTTC. This chain links TRBV4-3 with TRBJ2-7, with a tentative D call TRBD2 (6 bases). From germline, CDR1 is LGHNA and CDR2 YSLEER. The V gene lost 0 bases and the J gene lost 6 bases, with 15 bases spanning the gap. The CDR3 is made up of 15 amino acids.

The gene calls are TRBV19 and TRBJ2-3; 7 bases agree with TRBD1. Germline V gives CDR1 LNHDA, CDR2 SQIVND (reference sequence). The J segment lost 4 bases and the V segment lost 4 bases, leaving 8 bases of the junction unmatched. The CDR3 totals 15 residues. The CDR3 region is CASSTHRGSADTQYF. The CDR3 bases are TGTGCCAGTAGTACACACAGGGGAAGTGCAGATACGCAGTATTTT.

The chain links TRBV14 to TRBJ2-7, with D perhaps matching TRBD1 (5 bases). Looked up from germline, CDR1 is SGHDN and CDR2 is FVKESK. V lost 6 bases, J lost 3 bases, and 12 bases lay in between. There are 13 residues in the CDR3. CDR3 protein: CASSRQNDYEQYF. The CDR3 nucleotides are TGTGCCAGCAGTCGACAGAATGACTACGAGCAGTACTTC. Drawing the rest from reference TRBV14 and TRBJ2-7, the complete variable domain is EAGVTQFPSHSVIEKGQTVTLRCDPISGHDNLYWYRRVMGKEIKFLLHFVKESKQDESGMPNNRFLAERTGGTYSTLKVQPAELEDSGVYFCASSRQNDYEQYFGPGTRLTVT.

The CDR3 DNA follows: TGTGCCAGCAGCTCCACAAGGGAGTGGGGTAATTCACCCCTCCACTTT. The encoded protein is CASSSTREWGNSPLHF. The chain recombines TRBV11-2 with TRBJ1-6; D call uncertain. The germline V gene has CDR1 SGHAT and CDR2 FQNNGV. The CDR3 is made up of 16 amino acids. V gave up 4 bases and J gave up 6 bases, with 16 bases separating them.

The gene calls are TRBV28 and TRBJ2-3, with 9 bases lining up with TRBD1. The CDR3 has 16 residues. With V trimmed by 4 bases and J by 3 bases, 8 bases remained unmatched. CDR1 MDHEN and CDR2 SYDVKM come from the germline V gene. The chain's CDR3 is CASSSRTGVGTDTQYF. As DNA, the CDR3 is TGTGCCAGCAGTTCGCGGACAGGGGTCGGGACAGATACGCAGTATTTT.

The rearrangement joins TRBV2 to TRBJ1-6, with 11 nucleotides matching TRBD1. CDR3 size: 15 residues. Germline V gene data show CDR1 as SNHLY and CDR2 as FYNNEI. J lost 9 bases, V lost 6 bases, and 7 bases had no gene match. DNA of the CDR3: TGTGCCAGCAGAGGGACAGGGGGTTTGAGTTCACCCCTCCACTTT. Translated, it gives CASRGTGGLSSPLHF.

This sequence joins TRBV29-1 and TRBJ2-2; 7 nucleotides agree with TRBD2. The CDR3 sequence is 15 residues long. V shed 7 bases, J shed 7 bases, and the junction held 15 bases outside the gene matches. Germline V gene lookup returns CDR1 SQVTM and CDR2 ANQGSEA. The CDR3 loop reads CSARNGEGRGGELFF. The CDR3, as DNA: TGCAGCGCGAGGAACGGGGAGGGCCGGGGCGGGGAGCTGTTTTTT.

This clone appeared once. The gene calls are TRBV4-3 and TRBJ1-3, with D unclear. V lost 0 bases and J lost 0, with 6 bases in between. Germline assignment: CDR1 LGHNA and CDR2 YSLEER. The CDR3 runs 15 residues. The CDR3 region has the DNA TGCGCCAGCAGCCAAGATGCAGTCTCTGGAAACACCATATATTTT. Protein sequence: CASSQDAVSGNTIYF.

The CDR3: CASSDPGRGTNEKLFF. CDR3 nucleotide sequence: TGTGCCAGCAGTGACCCCGGACGGGGAACTAATGAAAAACTGTTTTTT. The V call is TRBV2, the J call TRBJ1-4; the D is unclear. V shed 3 bases and J shed 1 base, with 12 bases lying between them. CDR1 is SNHLY, CDR2 FYNNEI, per germline. The CDR3 sequence is 16 residues long.

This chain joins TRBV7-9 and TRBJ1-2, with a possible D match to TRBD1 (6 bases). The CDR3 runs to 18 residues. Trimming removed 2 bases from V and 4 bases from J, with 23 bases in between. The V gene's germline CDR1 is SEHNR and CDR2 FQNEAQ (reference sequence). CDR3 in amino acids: CASSLQVQGHPSSYGYTF. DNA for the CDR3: TGTGCCAGCAGCTTACAGGTTCAGGGACATCCCTCTAGCTATGGCTACACCTTC.

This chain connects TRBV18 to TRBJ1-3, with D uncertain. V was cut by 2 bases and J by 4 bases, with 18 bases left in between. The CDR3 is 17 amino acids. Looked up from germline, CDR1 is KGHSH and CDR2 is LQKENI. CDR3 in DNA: TGTGCCAGCTCACCAAATGACGGCGCAAAGTACGGAAACACCATATATTTT. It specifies CASSPNDGAKYGNTIYF.

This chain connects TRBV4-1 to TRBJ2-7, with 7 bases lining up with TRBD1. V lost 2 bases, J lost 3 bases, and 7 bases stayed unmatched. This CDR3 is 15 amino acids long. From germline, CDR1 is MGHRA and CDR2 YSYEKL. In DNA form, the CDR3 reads TGCGCCAGCAGCCAACGGGACAGATCGAACTACGAGCAGTACTTC. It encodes CASSQRDRSNYEQYF.

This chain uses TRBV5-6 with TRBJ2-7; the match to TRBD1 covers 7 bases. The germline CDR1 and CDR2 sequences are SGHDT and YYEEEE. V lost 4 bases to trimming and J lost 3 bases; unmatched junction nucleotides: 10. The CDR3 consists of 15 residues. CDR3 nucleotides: TGTGCCAGCAGCGGAGCTATCCGGGACAGCTACGAGCAGTACTTC. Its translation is CASSGAIRDSYEQYF.

The CDR3 DNA sequence: TGTGCCAGCAGCGTTCAGGGGGCTGATGAAAAACTGTTTTTT. The encoded protein is CASSVQGADEKLFF. The rearrangement joins TRBV9 to TRBJ1-4; TRBD1 aligns across 8 bases. This CDR3 comprises 14 residues. J was trimmed by 6 bases and V by 2 bases; bases with no gene match: 3. CDR1 is SGDLS and CDR2 is YYNGEE in the germline V gene.

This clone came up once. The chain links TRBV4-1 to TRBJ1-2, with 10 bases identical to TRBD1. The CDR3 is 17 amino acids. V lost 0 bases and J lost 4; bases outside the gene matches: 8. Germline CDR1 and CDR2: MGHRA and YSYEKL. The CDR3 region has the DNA TGCGCCAGCAGCCAAGATCGGGGGACAGGGGAGACCTATGGCTACACCTTC. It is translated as CASSQDRGTGETYGYTF.

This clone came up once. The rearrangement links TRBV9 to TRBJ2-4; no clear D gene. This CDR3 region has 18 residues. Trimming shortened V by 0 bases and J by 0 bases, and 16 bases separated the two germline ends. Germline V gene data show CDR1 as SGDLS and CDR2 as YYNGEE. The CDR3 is CASSVGPRGTLAKNIQYF. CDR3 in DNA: TGTGCCAGCAGCGTAGGGCCTAGAGGAACCCTAGCCAAAAACATTCAGTACTTC.

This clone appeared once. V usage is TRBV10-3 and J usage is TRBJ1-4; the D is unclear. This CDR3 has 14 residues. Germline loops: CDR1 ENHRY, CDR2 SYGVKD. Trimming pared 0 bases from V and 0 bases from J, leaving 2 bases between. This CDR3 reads CAISESATNEKLFF. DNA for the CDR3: TGTGCCATCAGTGAGTCCGCAACTAATGAAAAACTGTTTTTT.

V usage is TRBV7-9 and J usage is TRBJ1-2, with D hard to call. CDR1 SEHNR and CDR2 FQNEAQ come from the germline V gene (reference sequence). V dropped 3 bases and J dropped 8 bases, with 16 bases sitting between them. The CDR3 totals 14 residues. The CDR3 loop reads CASSLADPGGGYTF. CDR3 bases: TGTGCCAGCAGCTTGGCCGACCCGGGTGGAGGCTACACCTTC.

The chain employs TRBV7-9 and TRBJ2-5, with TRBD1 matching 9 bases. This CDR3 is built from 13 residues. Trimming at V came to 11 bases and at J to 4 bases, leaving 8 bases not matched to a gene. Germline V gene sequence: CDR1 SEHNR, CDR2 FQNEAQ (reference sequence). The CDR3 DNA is TGTGCCTCCACAGGGGGCGCGAGAGAGACCCAGTACTTC. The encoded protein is CASTGGARETQYF.